This TCR beta chain was found in a study of blood T cell repertoires in COVID-19. Study-wide context: The samples span acute and convalescent COVID-19 from the United States, Italy and Spain.

In the original workflow: The authors estimated nucleated cell counts from reference gene primer amplification. TCRdb's copy holds only in-frame clones and misses some; the assay was immunoSEQ multiplex PCR. The DNA gave D and trimming, while V, J and clone size come from that table. The table lists some 49,000 clones, approximately 93% of them singletons, with more than 0.8% in the top ten. Seattle enrolled patients during active infection and tracked them longitudinally. This clone was counted once. V dropped 5 bases and J dropped 3; count of bases not matched to a gene: 2. The CDR3 runs 14 residues. Germline loops: CDR1 SGHTA, CDR2 FQGTGA.

Sequenced input: peripheral blood. The chain combines TRBV7-3 with TRBJ2-3, with 10 bases aligning to TRBD2. This TCR was recovered from a man in his 60s with COVID-19, enrolled during active disease. CDR3 bases: TGTGCCAGCAGCAAGGGACTAGCGACAGATACGCAGTATTTT. This gives the protein CASSKGLATDTQYF.